This T cell receptor (beta chain) is from a study of technical replicates of blood from a few donors (TCRdb year 2017). Deletion took 1 base off V and 0 bases off J, with a span of 7 bases between the germline ends. As encoded in the germline V gene, CDR1 is MGHRA while CDR2 is YSYEKL. The CDR3 numbers 15 residues from cysteine through phenylalanine. CDR3 DNA only is kept here, 45 bases in frame from base 1. The method behind the library was the immunoSEQ multiplex PCR assay. In its TCRdb copy, this immuneACCESS table keeps in-frame sequences only and misses some clones. Where compared with another copy, unresolved V genes explain less than half of these, and the others have no known cause. The sample table shows approximately 79,000 clones, and approximately 97% are seen once. Of the sample, roughly 0.3% falls within the top ten clones. On this clone itself: Its antigen is still unknown. Base-call qualities are not available, and no considerably larger clone is one nucleotide away.

Recombination connected TRBV4-1 to TRBJ1-5; there is no confident call for the D gene. The sequence was collected from a human donor in good health. The sample consisted of T cells isolated from PBMCs. The CDR3 loop reads CASSQVPDSNQPQHF. The DNA reads TGCGCCAGCAGCCAAGTCCCAGATAGCAATCAGCCCCAGCATTTT.